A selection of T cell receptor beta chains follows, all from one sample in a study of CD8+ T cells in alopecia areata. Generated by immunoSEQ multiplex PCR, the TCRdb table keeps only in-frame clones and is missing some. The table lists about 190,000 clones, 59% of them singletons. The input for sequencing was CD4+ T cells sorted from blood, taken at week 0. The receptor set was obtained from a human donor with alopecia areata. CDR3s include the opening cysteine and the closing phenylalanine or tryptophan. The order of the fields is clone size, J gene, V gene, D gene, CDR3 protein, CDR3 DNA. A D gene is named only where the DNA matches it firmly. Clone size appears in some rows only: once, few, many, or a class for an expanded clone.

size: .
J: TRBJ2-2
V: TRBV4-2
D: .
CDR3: CASRPTLSTGTGELFF
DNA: TGTGCCAGCAGACCCACCCTTAGTACGGGAACCGGGGAGCTGTTTTTT

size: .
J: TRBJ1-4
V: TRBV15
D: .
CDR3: CATSSRTDLNEKLFF
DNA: TGTGCCACCAGCTCCCGGACGGACCTCAATGAAAAACTGTTTTTT

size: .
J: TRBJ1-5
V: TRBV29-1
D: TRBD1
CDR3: CSALGQGNQPQHF
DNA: TGCAGCGCCCTGGGACAGGGCAATCAGCCCCAGCATTTT

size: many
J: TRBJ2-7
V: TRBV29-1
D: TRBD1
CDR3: CSVAAGGSYEQYF
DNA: TGCAGCGTTGCGGCAGGGGGCTCCTACGAGCAGTACTTC

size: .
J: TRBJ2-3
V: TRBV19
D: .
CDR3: CASSSRGRDTQYF
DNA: TGTGCCAGTAGTAGCCGGGGACGAGATACGCAGTATTTT

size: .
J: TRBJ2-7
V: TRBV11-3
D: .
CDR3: CASSLDSAGASSYEQYF
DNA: TGTGCCAGCAGCTTAGATTCCGCCGGGGCCAGCTCCTACGAGCAGTACTTC

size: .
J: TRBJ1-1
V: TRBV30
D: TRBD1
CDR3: CAWSWDRGNRAFF
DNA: TGTGCCTGGAGTTGGGACAGGGGGAATAGGGCTTTCTTT

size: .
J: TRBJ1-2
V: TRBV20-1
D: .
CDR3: CSASFPGYTF
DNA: TGCAGTGCTAGTTTTCCCGGCTACACCTTC

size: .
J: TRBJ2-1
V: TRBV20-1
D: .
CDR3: CSARGEEQFF
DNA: TGCAGTGCTAGGGGGGAGGAGCAGTTCTTC

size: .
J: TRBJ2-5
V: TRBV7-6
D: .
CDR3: CASSLGEEGQYF
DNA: TGTGCCAGCAGCTTAGGAGAGGAGGGCCAGTACTTC

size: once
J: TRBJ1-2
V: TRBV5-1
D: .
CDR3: CASSFGGSNYGYTF
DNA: TGCGCCAGCAGCTTTGGCGGCAGTAACTATGGCTACACCTTC

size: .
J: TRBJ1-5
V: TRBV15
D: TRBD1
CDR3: CATSQQLGQGNQPQHF
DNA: TGTGCCACCAGCCAGCAGTTAGGACAGGGGAATCAGCCCCAGCATTTT

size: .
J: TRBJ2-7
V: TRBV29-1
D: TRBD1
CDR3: CSAELRTGRPYEQYF
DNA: TGCAGCGCTGAACTCCGGACAGGTCGCCCTTACGAGCAGTACTTC

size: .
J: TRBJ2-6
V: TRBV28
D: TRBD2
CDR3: CASSRGGGSGANVLTF
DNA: TGTGCCAGCAGCCGCGGGGGGGGCTCTGGGGCCAACGTCCTGACTTTC

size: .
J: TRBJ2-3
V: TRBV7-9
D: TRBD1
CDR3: CASSSDRGTQYF
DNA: TGTGCCAGCAGCTCCGACAGGGGTACGCAGTATTTT